This TCR beta chain was sequenced in a study of regulatory T cells in long-lasting Graves disease. In the study overall: By definition, persistent Graves' disease involved antithyroid drugs for over 5 years alongside positive TSH receptor antibodies.

Study-wide results and limits: Those with persistent disease had in common more public clonotypes (2,741) than new patients (approximately 990).

Remarks on this clonotype: No antigen is known for it.

Time point of the sample: persistent/refractory GD, antithyroid drugs over 5 years with positive TRAb. Generation of the TCR library employed RNA extracted from PBMCs. The V gene lost 7 bases and the J gene lost 0 bases, with 13 bases spanning the gap. CDR3 length equals 14 residues. Germline assignment: CDR1 MNHNS and CDR2 SASEGT. Assembly of TCR beta libraries relied on iRepertoire HTBI primers together with Arm-PCR of CDR3 regions. A single record per CDR3 protein comes from TCRdb applying MiXCR to the multiplex PCR reads. The sample lists fewer than 400,000 distinct CDR3 sequences; around 21% were seen once.

The chain has TRBV6-1 and TRBJ2-7; a weak D match, TRBD1 (6 bases). Sequenced material: peripheral blood mononuclear cells (PBMCs), taken when the disease was refractory, from a patient treated with antithyroid drugs. The receptor's source is a female donor with Graves disease. As DNA, the CDR3 is TGTGCCAGCAACATACAACAGGGCTCCTACGAGCAGTACTTC. Its translation: CASNIQQGSYEQYF.